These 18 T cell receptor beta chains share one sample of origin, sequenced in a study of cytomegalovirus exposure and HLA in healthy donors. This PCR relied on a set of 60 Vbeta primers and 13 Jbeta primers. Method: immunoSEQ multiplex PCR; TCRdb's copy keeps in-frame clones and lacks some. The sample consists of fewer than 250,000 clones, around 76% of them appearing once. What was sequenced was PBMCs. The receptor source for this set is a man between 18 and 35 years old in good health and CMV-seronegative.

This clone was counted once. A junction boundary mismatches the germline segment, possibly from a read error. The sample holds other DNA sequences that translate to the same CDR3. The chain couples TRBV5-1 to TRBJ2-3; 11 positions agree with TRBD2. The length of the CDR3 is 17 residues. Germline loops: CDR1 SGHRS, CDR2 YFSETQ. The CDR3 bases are TGCGCCAGCAGCGCGGCCCCTAGCGGGAGGAGCACAGATACACAGTATTTT. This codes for CASSAAPSGRSTDTQYF.

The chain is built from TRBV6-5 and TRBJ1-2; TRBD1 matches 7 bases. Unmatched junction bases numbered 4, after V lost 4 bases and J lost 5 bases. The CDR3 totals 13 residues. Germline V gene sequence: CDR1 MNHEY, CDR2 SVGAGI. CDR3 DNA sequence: TGTGCCAGCAGTTCCGGGACAGAGTATGGCTACACCTTC. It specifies CASSSGTEYGYTF.

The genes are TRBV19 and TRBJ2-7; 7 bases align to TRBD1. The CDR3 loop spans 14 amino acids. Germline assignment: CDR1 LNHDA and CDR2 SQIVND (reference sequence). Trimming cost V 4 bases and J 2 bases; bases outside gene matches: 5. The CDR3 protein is CASSTQGNTYEQYF. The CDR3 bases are TGTGCCAGTAGTACACAGGGGAACACCTACGAGCAGTACTTC.

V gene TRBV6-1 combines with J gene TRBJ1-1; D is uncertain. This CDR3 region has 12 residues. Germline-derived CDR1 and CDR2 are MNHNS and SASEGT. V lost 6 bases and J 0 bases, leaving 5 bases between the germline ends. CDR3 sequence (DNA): TGTGCCAGCAGCCCCTTGAACACTGAAGCTTTCTTT. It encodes CASSPLNTEAFF.

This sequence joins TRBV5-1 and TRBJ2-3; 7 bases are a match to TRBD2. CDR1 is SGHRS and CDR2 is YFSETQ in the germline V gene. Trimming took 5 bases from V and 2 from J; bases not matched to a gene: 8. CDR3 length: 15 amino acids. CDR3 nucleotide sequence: TGCGCCAGCAGAGCCGGGACTACCCTCACAGATACGCAGTATTTT. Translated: CASRAGTTLTDTQYF.

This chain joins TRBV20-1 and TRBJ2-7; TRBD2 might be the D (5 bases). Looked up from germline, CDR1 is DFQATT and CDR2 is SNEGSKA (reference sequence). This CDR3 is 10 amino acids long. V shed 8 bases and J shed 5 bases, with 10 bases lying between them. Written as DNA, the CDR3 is TGCAGTCCCGAGGGCCACGAGCAGTACTTC. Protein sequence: CSPEGHEQYF.

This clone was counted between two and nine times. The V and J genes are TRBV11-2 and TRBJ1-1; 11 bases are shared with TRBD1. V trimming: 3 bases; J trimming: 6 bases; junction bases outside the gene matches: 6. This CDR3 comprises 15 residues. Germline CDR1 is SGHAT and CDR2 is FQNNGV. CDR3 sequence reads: CASSFSEGQGAEAFF. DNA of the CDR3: TGTGCCAGCAGCTTTAGTGAGGGACAGGGGGCTGAAGCTTTCTTT.

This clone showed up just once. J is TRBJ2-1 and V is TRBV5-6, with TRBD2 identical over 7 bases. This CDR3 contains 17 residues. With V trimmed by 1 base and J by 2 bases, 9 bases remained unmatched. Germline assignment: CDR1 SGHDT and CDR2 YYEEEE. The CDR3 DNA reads TGTGCCAGCAGCTTGAATGAGGCGGGAGAGGCCTACAATGAGCAGTTCTTC. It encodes CASSLNEAGEAYNEQFF.

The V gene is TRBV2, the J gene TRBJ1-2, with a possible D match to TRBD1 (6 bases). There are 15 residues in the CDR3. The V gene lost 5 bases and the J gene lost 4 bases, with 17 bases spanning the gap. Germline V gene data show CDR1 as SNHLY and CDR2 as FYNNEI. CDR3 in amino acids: CASSSRQADLYGYTF. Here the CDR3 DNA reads TGTGCCAGCAGTTCGCGACAGGCTGACCTCTATGGCTACACCTTC.

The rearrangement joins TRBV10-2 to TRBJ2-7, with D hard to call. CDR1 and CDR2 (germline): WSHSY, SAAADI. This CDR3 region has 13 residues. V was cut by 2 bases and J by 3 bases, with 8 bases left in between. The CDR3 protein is CASSEDFYYEQYF. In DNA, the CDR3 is TGCGCCAGCAGTGAGGACTTCTACTACGAGCAGTACTTC.

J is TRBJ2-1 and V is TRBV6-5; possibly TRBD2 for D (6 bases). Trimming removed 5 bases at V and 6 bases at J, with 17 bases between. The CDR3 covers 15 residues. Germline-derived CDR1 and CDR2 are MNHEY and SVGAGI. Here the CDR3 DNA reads TGTGCCAGCAGTCAATCTAGAGGGGACTTCAATGAGCAGTTCTTC. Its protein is CASSQSRGDFNEQFF.

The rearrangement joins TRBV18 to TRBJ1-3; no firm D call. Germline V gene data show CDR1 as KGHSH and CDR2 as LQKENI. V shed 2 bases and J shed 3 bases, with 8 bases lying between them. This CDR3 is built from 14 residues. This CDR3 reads CASSPNSDGNTIYF. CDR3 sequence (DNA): TGTGCCAGCTCACCAAACAGTGATGGAAACACCATATATTTT.

CDR3: CASRKGRAATNEKLFF. The CDR3 DNA reads TGTGCCAGTAGGAAGGGCAGGGCCGCAACTAATGAAAAACTGTTTTTT. V is TRBV19 and J is TRBJ1-4, with D perhaps TRBD1 (5 bases). Trimming pared 6 bases from V and 0 bases from J, leaving 14 bases between. Germline V gene lookup returns CDR1 LNHDA and CDR2 SQIVND (reference sequence). The CDR3 is 16 residues long.

The CDR3 DNA sequence: TGTGCCAGCAAGGGGAGGGCAGGGCAGTTCTTC. Translation gives CASKGRAGQFF. The chain joins TRBV9 to TRBJ2-1; 7 nucleotides agree with TRBD2. This CDR3 spans 11 amino acids. V lost 6 bases, J lost 12 bases, and 6 bases stayed unmatched. Per the germline V gene, CDR1 is SGDLS and CDR2 is YYNGEE.

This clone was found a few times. CDR3 DNA sequence: TGTGCCAGCAGAGACCGGGACAGCCCGTATGAAAAACTGTTTTTT. This encodes CASRDRDSPYEKLFF. The V and J genes are TRBV2 and TRBJ1-4; 7 positions agree with TRBD1. CDR1 is SNHLY, CDR2 FYNNEI, per germline. The CDR3 runs to 15 residues. V trimming: 6 bases; J trimming: 6 bases; junction bases outside the gene matches: 10.

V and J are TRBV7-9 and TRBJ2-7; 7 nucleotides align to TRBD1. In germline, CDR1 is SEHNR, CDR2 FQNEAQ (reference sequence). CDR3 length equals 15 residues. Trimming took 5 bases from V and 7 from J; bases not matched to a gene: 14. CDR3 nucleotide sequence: TGTGCCAGCAGCCCCGGGGACAGCCTCCGGGTTGAGCAGTACTTC. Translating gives CASSPGDSLRVEQYF. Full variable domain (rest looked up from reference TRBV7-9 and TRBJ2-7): DTGVSQNPRHKITKRGQNVTFRCDPISEHNRLYWYRQTLGQGPEFLTYFQNEAQLEKSRLLSDRFSAERPKGSFSTLEIQRTEQGDSAMYLCASSPGDSLRVEQYFGPGTRLTVT.

The CDR3 nucleotides are TGTGCCAGCAGTGACCGAGCTAACTATGGCTACACCTTC. The encoded protein is CASSDRANYGYTF. The J gene is TRBJ1-2, the V gene TRBV25-1; the D is unclear. CDR1 is MGHDK and CDR2 is SYGVNS in the germline V gene. The CDR3 is 13 amino acids. Trimming removed 3 bases at V and 0 bases at J, with 5 bases between.

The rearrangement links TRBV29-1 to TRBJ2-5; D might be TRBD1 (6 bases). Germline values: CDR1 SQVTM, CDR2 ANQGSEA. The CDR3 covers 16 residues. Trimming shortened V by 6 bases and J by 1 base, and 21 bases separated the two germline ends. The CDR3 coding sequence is TGCAGCGTAGACACTACCGGGACACATTTCCAAGAGACCCAGTACTTC. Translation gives CSVDTTGTHFQETQYF.